The clone carrying this T cell receptor (beta chain) turned up a few times. Its matching antigen is unknown. This record comes from a study of shared clonotypes between healthy human individuals. Whole-study context: A few men and a couple of women, aged 18 to 49, were donors.

Whole-study findings and limits: Generally, naive subsets came out with larger estimated richness than memory subsets.

The CD4+ fraction was divided into a CD45RA+ naive subset and a CD45RA-negative memory subset. The CDR3 sequence is 15 residues long. V was shortened by 7 bases and J by 5 bases, with 20 bases between the two germline ends. Germline V lookup: CDR1 ENHRY, CDR2 SYGVKD. Clones were read by immunoSEQ multiplex PCR, and TCRdb kept only the in-frame ones, dropping some. In the table there are about 1.1 million clones, 70% to 80% of which are singletons. The TCR was taken from a man between 18 and 29 years old in good health. Some clones in this sample may be carry-over from other donors' samples. The V and J genes are TRBV10-3 and TRBJ1-2; D may be TRBD1 (5 bases). Material: memory CD4+ T cells from PBMCs. Specified subset: CD45RA-negative fraction. In DNA, the CDR3 is TGTGCCATCAACGGGGCCGGGGTCGGGACTTATGGCTACACCTTC. Translating it yields CAINGAGVGTYGYTF.